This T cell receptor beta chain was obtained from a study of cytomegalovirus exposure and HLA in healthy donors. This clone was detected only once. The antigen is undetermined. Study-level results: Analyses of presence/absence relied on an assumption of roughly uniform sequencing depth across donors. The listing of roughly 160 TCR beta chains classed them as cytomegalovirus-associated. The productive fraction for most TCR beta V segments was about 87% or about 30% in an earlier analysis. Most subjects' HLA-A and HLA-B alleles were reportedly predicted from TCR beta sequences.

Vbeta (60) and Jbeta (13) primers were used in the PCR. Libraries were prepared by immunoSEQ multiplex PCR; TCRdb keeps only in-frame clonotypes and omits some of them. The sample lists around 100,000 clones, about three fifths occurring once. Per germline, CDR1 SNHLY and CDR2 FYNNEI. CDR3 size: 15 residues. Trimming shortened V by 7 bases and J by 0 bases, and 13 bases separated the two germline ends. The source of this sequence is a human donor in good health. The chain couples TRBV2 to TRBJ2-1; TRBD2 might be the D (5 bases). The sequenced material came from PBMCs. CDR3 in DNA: TGTGCCAGCACCCGAGCGGCAAGCTCCTACAATGAGCAGTTCTTC. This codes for CASTRAASSYNEQFF.